Presented here are 15 T cell receptor beta chains from one specimen sequenced in a study of radiation and T cells in renal cell carcinoma. Produced via immunoSEQ multiplex PCR; TCRdb's table is partial and in-frame only. This table holds 100,000 to 150,000 clones, 80% to 85% found once. Indicated time point: baseline pretreatment blood. The treatment here: 15 Gy SBRT to primary tumor, nephrectomy 4 weeks later. The sequences come from blood, collected from a patient whose treatment included radiotherapy and nephrectomy. The origin of the receptors is a woman in her sixties or seventies with renal cell carcinoma.

The V and J genes are TRBV9 and TRBJ2-5; TRBD2 agrees at 11 bases. Germline values: CDR1 SGDLS, CDR2 YYNGEE. The J segment lost 5 bases and the V segment lost 4 bases, leaving 10 bases of the junction unmatched. This CDR3 spans 16 amino acids. The CDR3 is CASSPRVAGGIETQYF. CDR3 DNA: TGTGCCAGCAGCCCCCGCGTAGCGGGGGGGATTGAGACCCAGTACTTC.

The chain joins TRBV27 to TRBJ1-1; D ambiguous. CDR1 and CDR2 (germline): MNHEY, SMNVEV (reference sequence). V lost 5 bases and J lost 3, with 13 bases in between. The CDR3 runs 14 residues. CDR3 DNA sequence: TGTGCCAGCAGTCTCTCCGAAGGTTACACTGAAGCTTTCTTT. Translating it yields CASSLSEGYTEAFF.

The genes are TRBV5-5 and TRBJ1-2, with D unresolved. Trimming cost V 5 bases and J 8 bases, with 16 bases left between them. Germline V gives CDR1 SGHKS, CDR2 YYEKEE (reference sequence). The CDR3 covers 13 residues. The CDR3 loop reads CASSSASARGYTF. As DNA, the CDR3 is TGTGCCAGCAGTTCCGCAAGTGCTCGCGGCTACACCTTC. The entire variable domain, with the rest obtained from reference TRBV5-5 and TRBJ1-2, is as follows: DAGVTQSPTHLIKTRGQQVTLRCSPISGHKSVSWYQQVLGQGPQFIFQYYEKEERGRGNFPDRFSARQFPNYSSELNVNALLLGDSALYLCASSSASARGYTFGSGTRLTVV.

In nucleotides, the CDR3 is TGTGCCAGCCGGCGATATGGCAAACTGTTTTTT. Translated, it gives CASRRYGKLFF. The chain is built from TRBV28 and TRBJ1-4, with D unresolved. CDR3 length: 11 residues. Germline-derived CDR1 and CDR2 are MDHEN and SYDVKM. V lost 8 bases and J lost 11, with 12 bases in between.

V gene TRBV7-9 combines with J gene TRBJ2-5, with D perhaps matching TRBD1 or TRBD2 (5 bases each). The V end lost 5 bases, the J end lost 1 base, and 14 bases lay between the germline ends. Per germline, CDR1 SEHNR and CDR2 FQNEAQ (reference sequence). The CDR3 runs 15 residues. The CDR3 region has the DNA TGTGCCAGCAGCCCCGGGGCTTTCCCCCAAGAGACCCAGTACTTC. Protein: CASSPGAFPQETQYF.

This clone has only one observation. The chain recombines TRBV7-2 with TRBJ2-3; possible D gene TRBD2, 5 bases. V was shortened by 6 bases and J by 10 bases, with 11 bases between the two germline ends. This CDR3 is built from 11 residues. Per the germline V gene, CDR1 is SGHTA and CDR2 is FQGNSA. CDR3 sequence reads: CASSSSFAQYF. The CDR3 DNA is TGTGCCAGCAGTTCTAGCTTTGCGCAGTATTTT.

This sequence joins TRBV5-1 and TRBJ2-1; D unclear. CDR1 is SGHRS and CDR2 is YFSETQ in the germline V gene. The CDR3 covers 13 residues. The germline V and J ends were trimmed by 4 bases and 0 bases, with 5 bases remaining between them. The CDR3 region is CASSPGSYNEQFF. The CDR3 DNA follows: TGCGCCAGCAGCCCGGGCTCCTACAATGAGCAGTTCTTC. Together with reference TRBV5-1 and TRBJ2-1, the CDR3 gives the full variable domain: KAGVTQTPRYLIKTRGQQVTLSCSPISGHRSVSWYQQTPGQGLQFLFEYFSETQRNKGNFPGRFSGRQFSNSRSEMNVSTLELGDSALYLCASSPGSYNEQFFGPGTRLTVL.

A word on this clone: The germline gene is not matched at one end of the junction; a read error may be the cause. The chain combines TRBV7-7 with TRBJ2-7; 12 positions match TRBD2. This CDR3 has 15 residues. CDR1 is SSHAT, CDR2 FNYEAQ, per germline (reference sequence). CDR3 DNA sequence: TGTGCTAGCAGCGCGGGACTAGCGGGTACAGACGAGCAGTACTTC. As protein: CASSAGLAGTDEQYF. The complete variable domain, with remaining parts taken from reference TRBV7-7 and TRBJ2-7, reads GAGVSQSPRYKVTKRGQDVTLRCDPISSHATLYWYQQALGQGPEFLTYFNYEAQPDKSGLPSDRFSAERPEGSISTLTIQRTEQRDSAMYRCASSAGLAGTDEQYFGPGTRLTVT.

J is TRBJ2-7 and V is TRBV6-5, with D perhaps TRBD2 (5 bases). CDR3 length: 13 amino acids. Trimming took off 8 bases at V and 6 bases at J, with 17 bases between the two ends. Germline V gene data show CDR1 as MNHEY and CDR2 as SVGAGI. As DNA, the CDR3 is TGTGCCAGCGCCCCTTGGCAGGCGGGCGAGCAGTACTTC. Amino acids: CASAPWQAGEQYF.

The rearrangement links TRBV2 to TRBJ1-6; TRBD1 is a possible D gene (6 bases). The CDR3 length is 18 residues. Germline V CDR1 and CDR2: SNHLY, FYNNEI. Trimming took off 7 bases at V and 4 bases at J, with 23 bases between the two ends. This chain's CDR3 is CASKTDRLRNLYNSPLHF. The CDR3 DNA is TGTGCCAGCAAGACGGACAGATTGCGAAACCTATATAATTCACCCCTCCACTTT.

The chain uses TRBV6-6 and TRBJ2-3; D possibly uses TRBD1 or TRBD2 (5 bases each). V was clipped by 0 bases and J by 2 bases, with 9 bases between them. There are 15 residues in the CDR3. Germline loops: CDR1 MNHNY, CDR2 SVGAGI (reference sequence). The CDR3 reads CASSYSGENTDTQYF. CDR3 sequence (DNA): TGTGCCAGCAGTTACTCGGGGGAGAACACAGATACGCAGTATTTT.

The chain has TRBV5-1 and TRBJ2-2, with a weak D call TRBD2 (6 bases). The CDR3 is 17 residues long. CDR1 is SGHRS and CDR2 is YFSETQ in the germline V gene. V lost 3 bases, J lost 3 bases, and 18 bases lay in between. This chain's CDR3 is CASSWTTTREYTGELFF. CDR3 DNA: TGCGCCAGCAGCTGGACTACCACTAGGGAGTACACCGGGGAGCTGTTTTTT.

The chain has TRBV28 and TRBJ1-2, with a tentative D call TRBD1 (5 bases). The CDR3 loop spans 14 amino acids. The germline CDR1 and CDR2 sequences are MDHEN and SYDVKM. V gave up 2 bases and J gave up 5 bases, with 12 bases separating them. The CDR3 loop reads CASSLQQAPYGYTF. CDR3 bases: TGTGCCAGCAGTTTACAACAGGCCCCGTATGGCTACACCTTC.

In the case of this clone: A read error may produce the germline difference seen at one junction end. The genes are TRBV5-6 and TRBJ1-3, with 7 bases aligning to TRBD1. The CDR3 covers 9 residues. Germline CDR1 and CDR2: SGHDT and YYEEEE. CDR3 in amino acids: CASSSGQPF. In DNA form, the CDR3 reads TGTGCCAGCAGCTCGGGACAGCCTTTT.

This sequence joins TRBV28 and TRBJ1-5; TRBD1 aligns across 12 bases. Germline values: CDR1 MDHEN, CDR2 SYDVKM. The CDR3 length is 17 residues. V was clipped by 5 bases and J by 7 bases; unmatched bases: 12. The CDR3 reads CASSPGTGGLFGQPQHF. CDR3 nucleotides: TGTGCCAGCAGTCCTGGGACAGGGGGCCTATTTGGCCAGCCCCAGCATTTT.